The table lists the clone carrying this T cell receptor (beta chain) with a count of one. Its specificity is unknown. This record belongs to a study of PD-1 blockade in classical Hodgkin lymphoma. The study's findings and limits: The causes of the repertoire differences, possibly disease activity or prior therapy, remain undefined. TCR diversity at baseline was reported to be reduced in newly diagnosed patients relative to healthy donors.

Time point described: newly diagnosed, previously untreated cHL patient sample. Researchers used newly diagnosed, untreated classical Hodgkin lymphoma PBMCs for comparison. Profiling relied on immunoSEQ multiplex PCR, and the TCRdb table lists in-frame clones only, not all of them. Altogether 17,000 or so clones are present, around 90% being singletons, with the ten largest covering roughly 3.6%. CDR3 length: 13 amino acids. CDR1 and CDR2 (germline): SGHNT, YENEEA. Trimming took 3 bases from V and 5 from J; bases not matched to a gene: 4. The clonotype was recovered from a human donor with classical Hodgkin lymphoma. The sequenced material came from peripheral blood mononuclear cells (PBMCs). The chain is built from TRBV11-3 and TRBJ2-7; 7 bases are shared with TRBD1. In DNA form, the CDR3 reads TGTGCCAGCAGCTTCAAGGGGGCCCACGAGCAGTACTTC. Its translation: CASSFKGAHEQYF.